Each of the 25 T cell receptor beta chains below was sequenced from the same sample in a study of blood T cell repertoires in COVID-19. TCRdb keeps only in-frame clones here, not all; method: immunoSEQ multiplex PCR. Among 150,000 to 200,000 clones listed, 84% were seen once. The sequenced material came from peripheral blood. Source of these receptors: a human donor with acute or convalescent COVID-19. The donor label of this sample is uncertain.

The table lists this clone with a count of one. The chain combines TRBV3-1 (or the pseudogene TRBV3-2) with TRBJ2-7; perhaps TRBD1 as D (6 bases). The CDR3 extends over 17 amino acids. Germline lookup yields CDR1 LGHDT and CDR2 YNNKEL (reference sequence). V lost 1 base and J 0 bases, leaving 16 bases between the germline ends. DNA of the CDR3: TGTGCCAGCAGCCAAGTCAGGGGTGTACTCGGCTCCTACGAGCAGTACTTC. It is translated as CASSQVRGVLGSYEQYF.

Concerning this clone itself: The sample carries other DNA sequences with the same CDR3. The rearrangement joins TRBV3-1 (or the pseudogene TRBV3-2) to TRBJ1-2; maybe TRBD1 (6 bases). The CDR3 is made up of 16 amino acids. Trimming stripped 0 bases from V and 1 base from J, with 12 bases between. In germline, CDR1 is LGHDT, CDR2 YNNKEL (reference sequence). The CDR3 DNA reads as TGTGCCAGCAGCCAAGAAGGTGACAGGAGTAACTATGGCTACACCTTC. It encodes CASSQEGDRSNYGYTF.

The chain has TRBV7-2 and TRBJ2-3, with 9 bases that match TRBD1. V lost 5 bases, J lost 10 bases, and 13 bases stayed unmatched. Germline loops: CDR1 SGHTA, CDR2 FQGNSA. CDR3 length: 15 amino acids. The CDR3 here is CASSPGQGSRWPQYF. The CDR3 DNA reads TGTGCCAGCAGCCCGGGACAGGGCTCACGTTGGCCGCAGTATTTT.

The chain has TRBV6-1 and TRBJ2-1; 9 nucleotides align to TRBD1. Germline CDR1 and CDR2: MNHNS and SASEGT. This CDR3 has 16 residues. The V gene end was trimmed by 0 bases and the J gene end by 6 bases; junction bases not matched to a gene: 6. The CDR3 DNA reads TGTGCCAGCAGTGAAGCGTTGGGACAGGGTTCCAATGAGCAGTTCTTC. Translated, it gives CASSEALGQGSNEQFF.

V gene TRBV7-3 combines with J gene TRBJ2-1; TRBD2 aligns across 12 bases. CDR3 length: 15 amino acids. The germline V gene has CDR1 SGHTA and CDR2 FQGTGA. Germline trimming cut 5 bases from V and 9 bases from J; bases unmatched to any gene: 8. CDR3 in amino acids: CASSPTSGSSFEQFF. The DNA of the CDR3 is TGTGCCAGCAGCCCGACTAGCGGGAGTTCTTTTGAGCAGTTCTTC.

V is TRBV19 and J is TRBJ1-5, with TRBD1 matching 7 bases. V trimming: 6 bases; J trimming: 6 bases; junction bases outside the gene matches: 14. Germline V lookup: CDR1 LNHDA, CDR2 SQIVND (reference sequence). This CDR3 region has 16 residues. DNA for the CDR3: TGTGCCAGTAGCGGACAGGTTTCAGCGGTCGGTCAGCCCCAGCATTTT. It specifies CASSGQVSAVGQPQHF.

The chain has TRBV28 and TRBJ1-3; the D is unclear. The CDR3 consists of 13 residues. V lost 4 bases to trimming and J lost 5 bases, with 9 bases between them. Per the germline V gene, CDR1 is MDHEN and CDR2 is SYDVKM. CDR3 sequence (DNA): TGTGCCAGCAGTTCTGATCCTAGAAACACCATATATTTT. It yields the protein CASSSDPRNTIYF. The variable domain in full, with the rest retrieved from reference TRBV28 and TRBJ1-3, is DVKVTQSSRYLVKRTGEKVFLECVQDMDHENMFWYRQDPGLGLRLIYFSYDVKMKEKGDIPEGYSVSREKKERFSLILESASTNQTSMYLCASSSDPRNTIYFGEGSWLTVV.

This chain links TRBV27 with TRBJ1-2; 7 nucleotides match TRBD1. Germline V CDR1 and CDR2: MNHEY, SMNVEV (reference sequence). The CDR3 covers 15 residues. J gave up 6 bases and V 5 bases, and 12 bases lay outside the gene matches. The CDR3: CASSLSPGQNNGYTF. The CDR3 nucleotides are TGTGCCAGCAGTCTCTCGCCGGGACAGAATAATGGCTACACCTTC.

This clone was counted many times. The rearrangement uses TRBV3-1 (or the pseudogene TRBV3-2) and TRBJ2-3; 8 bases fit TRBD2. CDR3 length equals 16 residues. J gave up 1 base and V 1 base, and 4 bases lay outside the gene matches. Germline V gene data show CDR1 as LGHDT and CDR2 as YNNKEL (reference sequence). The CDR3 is CASSQARGGGTDTQYF. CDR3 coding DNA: TGTGCCAGCAGCCAAGCCCGGGGGGGCGGCACAGATACGCAGTATTTT.

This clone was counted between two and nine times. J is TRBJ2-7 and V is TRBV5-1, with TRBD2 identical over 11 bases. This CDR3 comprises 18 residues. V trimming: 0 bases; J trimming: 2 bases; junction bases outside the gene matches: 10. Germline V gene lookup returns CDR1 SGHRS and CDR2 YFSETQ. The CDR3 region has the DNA TGCGCCAGCAGCTTGGCCCCTAGCGGGGGGTCATTCCCCTACGAGCAGTACTTC. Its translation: CASSLAPSGGSFPYEQYF.

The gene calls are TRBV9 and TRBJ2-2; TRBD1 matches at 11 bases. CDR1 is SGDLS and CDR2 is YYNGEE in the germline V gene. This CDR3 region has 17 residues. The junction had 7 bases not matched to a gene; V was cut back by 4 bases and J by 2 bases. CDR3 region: CASSITGQGDNTGELFF. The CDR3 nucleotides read TGTGCCAGCAGCATAACGGGACAGGGGGATAACACCGGGGAGCTGTTTTTT.

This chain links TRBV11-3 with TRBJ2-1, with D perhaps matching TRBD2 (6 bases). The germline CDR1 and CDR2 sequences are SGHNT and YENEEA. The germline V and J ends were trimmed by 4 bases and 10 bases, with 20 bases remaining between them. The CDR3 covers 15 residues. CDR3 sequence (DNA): TGTGCCAGCAGCTCCACGGGCGGGACTCTGGGCGAGCAGTTCTTC. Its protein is CASSSTGGTLGEQFF.

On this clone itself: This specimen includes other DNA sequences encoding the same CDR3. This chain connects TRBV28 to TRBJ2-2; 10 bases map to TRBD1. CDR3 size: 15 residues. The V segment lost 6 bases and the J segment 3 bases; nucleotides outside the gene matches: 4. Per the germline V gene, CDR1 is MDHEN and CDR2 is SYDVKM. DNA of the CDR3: TGTGCCAGCAGCCCCGGGACAGGGGACACCGGGGAGCTGTTTTTT. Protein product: CASSPGTGDTGELFF.

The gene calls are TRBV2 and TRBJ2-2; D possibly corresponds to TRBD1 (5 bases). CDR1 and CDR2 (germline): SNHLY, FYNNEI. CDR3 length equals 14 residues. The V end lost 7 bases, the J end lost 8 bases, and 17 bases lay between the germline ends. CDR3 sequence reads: CASMGQQVVGELFF. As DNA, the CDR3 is TGTGCCAGCATGGGTCAACAGGTCGTAGGGGAGCTGTTTTTT.

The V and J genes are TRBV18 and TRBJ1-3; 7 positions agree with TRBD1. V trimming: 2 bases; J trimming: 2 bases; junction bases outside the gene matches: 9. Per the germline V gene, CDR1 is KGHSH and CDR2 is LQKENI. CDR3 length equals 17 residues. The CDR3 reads CASSPISGQGAGNTIYF. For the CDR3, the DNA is TGTGCCAGCTCACCAATCAGTGGGCAGGGGGCTGGAAACACCATATATTTT.

Written as DNA, the CDR3 is TGTGCCAGCAGCCCCCGGACAGGGGAGAGTGAGCAGTTCTTC. As protein: CASSPRTGESEQFF. The genes are TRBV11-3 and TRBJ2-1; 9 nucleotides agree with TRBD1. Germline V gene data show CDR1 as SGHNT and CDR2 as YENEEA. This CDR3 region has 14 residues. The ends lost 5 bases at V and 9 bases at J; junction bases unmatched: 8.

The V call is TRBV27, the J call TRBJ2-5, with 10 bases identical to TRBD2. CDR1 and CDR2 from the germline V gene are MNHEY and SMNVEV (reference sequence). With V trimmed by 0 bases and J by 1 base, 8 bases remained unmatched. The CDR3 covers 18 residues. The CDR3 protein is CASSLSVVAGGRQETQYF. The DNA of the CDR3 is TGTGCCAGCAGTTTATCGGTGGTAGCGGGGGGTCGCCAAGAGACCCAGTACTTC.

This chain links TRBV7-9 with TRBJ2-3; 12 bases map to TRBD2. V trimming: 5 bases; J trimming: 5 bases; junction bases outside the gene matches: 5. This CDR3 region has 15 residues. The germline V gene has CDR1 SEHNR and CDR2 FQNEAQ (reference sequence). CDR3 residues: CASSGLAGMGDTQYF. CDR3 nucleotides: TGTGCCAGCAGCGGACTAGCGGGAATGGGAGATACGCAGTATTTT.

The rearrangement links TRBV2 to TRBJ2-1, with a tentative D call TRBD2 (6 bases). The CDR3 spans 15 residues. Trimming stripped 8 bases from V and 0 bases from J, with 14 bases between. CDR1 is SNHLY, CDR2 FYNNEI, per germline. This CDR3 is CASGGLGSSYNEQFF. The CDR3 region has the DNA TGTGCCAGCGGGGGACTGGGTTCCTCCTACAATGAGCAGTTCTTC.

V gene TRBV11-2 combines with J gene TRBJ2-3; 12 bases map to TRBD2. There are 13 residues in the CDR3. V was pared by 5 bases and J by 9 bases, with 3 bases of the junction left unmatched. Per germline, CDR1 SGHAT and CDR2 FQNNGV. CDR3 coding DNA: TGTGCCAGCAGCCCTAGCGGGGGGGGAACGCAGTATTTT. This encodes CASSPSGGGTQYF.

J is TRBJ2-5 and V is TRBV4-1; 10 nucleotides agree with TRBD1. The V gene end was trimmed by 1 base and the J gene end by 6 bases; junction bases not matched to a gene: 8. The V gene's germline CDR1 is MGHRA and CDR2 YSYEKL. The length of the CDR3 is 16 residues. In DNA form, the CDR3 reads TGCGCCAGCAGCCAAGGGGGACAGGGGACGAGGAAGACCCAGTACTTC. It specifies CASSQGGQGTRKTQYF.

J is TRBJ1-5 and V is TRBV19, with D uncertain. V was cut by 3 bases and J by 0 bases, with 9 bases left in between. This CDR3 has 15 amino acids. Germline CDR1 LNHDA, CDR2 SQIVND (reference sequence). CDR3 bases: TGTGCCAGTAGTATTGTTATTAATAGCAATCAGCCCCAGCATTTT. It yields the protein CASSIVINSNQPQHF.

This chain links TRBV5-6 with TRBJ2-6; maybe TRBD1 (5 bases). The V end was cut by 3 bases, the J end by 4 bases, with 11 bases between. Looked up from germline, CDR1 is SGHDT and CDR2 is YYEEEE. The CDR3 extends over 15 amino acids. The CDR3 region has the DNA TGTGCCAGCAGCTCCTCAGGGTTCGGGGCCAACGTCCTGACTTTC. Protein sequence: CASSSSGFGANVLTF.

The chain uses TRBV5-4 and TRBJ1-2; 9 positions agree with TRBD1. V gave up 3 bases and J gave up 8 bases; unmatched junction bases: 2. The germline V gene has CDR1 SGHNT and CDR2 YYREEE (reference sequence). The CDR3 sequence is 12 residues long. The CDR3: CASSWDRDGYTF. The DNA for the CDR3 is TGTGCCAGCAGCTGGGACAGGGACGGCTACACCTTC.

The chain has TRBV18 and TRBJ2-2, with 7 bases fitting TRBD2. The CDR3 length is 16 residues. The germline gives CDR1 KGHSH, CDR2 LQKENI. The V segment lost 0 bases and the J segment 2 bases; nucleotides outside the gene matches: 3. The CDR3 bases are TGTGCCAGCTCACCACCGGGGGGGATAAACACCGGGGAGCTGTTTTTT. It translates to CASSPPGGINTGELFF.